This T cell receptor beta chain came from a study of shared clonotypes between healthy human individuals. Whole-study context: CD8 memory received one plate per donor, CD8 naive two, CD4 memory three and CD4 naive three.

Here immunoSEQ multiplex PCR was the method, and the copy in TCRdb shows in-frame clones only, minus some. This repertoire shows some 2.4 million clones, roughly 93% found once; its top ten account for 0.36%. The V gene lost 1 base and the J gene lost 5 bases, with 14 bases spanning the gap. This CDR3 comprises 15 residues. CDR1 and CDR2 (germline): SEHNR, FQNEAQ (reference sequence). This clone was seen only a few times. Material for sequencing was naive CD4+ T cells from PBMCs. The subset denotes: CD45RA+ positively selected. The clonotype comes from a man younger than 30 in good health. Some clones in this sample may be carry-over from other donors' samples. This rearrangement joins TRBV7-9 to TRBJ1-1; a possible D gene is TRBD1 (6 bases). The CDR3 sequence is CASSLVHRDGTEAFF. The CDR3 nucleotides are TGTGCCAGCAGCTTAGTTCACAGGGACGGGACTGAAGCTTTCTTT.